The entry below gives a single TCR beta chain sequence along with its context. Here immunoSEQ multiplex PCR was the method, and the copy in TCRdb shows in-frame clones only, minus some. This sample yields fewer than 90,000 clones, of which approximately 93% are seen a single time; roughly 2.6% belongs to the top ten. The source of the sample is a study of PD-1 blockade in classical Hodgkin lymphoma. Time point: newly diagnosed, previously untreated cHL patient sample. This clonotype originated in a human donor with classical Hodgkin lymphoma. The specimen sequenced was peripheral blood mononuclear cells (PBMCs).

The CDR3 DNA reads TGCGCCAGCAGCGCCCGCCCGGGAGTCACTGAGCAGTTCTTC. It codes for CASSARPGVTEQFF. This chain connects TRBV5-1 to TRBJ2-1; TRBD2 is a possible D gene (6 bases). CDR3 size: 14 residues. V shed 4 bases and J shed 9 bases, with 17 bases lying between them. The germline V gene encodes CDR1 SGHRS and CDR2 YFSETQ.